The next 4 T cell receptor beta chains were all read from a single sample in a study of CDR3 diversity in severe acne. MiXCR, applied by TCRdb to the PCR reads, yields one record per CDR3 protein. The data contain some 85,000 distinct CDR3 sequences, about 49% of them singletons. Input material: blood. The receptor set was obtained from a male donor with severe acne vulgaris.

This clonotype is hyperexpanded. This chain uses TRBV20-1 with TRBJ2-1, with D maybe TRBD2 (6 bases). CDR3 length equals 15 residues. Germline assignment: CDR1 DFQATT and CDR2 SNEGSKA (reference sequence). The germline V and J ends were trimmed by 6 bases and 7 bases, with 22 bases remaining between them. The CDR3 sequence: CSASGFAGTLNEQFF. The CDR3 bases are TGCAGTGCCTCAGGATTTGCGGGGACTTTAAATGAGCAGTTCTTC.

CDR3 sequence: CASKLRQGASEPLHF. CDR3 nucleotides: TGTGCCAGTAAACTAAGACAGGGGGCATCAGAGCCCCTCCACTTT. The rearrangement uses TRBV7-3 and TRBJ1-6; the match to TRBD1 covers 10 bases. CDR1 and CDR2 (germline): SGHTA, FQGTGA. The length of the CDR3 is 15 residues. V trimming: 9 bases; J trimming: 13 bases; junction bases outside the gene matches: 15. Filled out from reference TRBV7-3 and TRBJ1-6, the complete variable domain reads GAGVSQTPSNKVTEKGKYVELRCDPISGHTALYWYRQSLGQGPEFLIYFQGTGAADDSGLPNDRFFAVRPEGSVSTLKIQRTERGDSAVYLCASKLRQGASEPLHFGNGTRLTVT.

CDR3 region: CASCPGTRGHEQYF. The CDR3 DNA sequence: TGCGCCAGCTGCCCCGGGACCAGGGGCCACGAGCAGTACTTC. This chain joins TRBV5-1 and TRBJ2-7; TRBD1 might be the D (6 bases). The CDR3 sequence is 14 residues long. The germline V gene encodes CDR1 SGHRS and CDR2 YFSETQ. The ends were cut back, 7 bases at V and 5 bases at J, with 19 bases in the middle.

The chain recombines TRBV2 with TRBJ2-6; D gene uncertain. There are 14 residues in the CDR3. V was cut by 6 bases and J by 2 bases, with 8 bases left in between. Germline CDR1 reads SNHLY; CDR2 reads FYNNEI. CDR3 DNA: TGTGCCAGCAGAGCCGAAGCTGGGGCCAACGTCCTGACTTTC. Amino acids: CASRAEAGANVLTF.